The present TCR beta chain was sequenced within a study of shared clonotypes between healthy human individuals (dated by TCRdb to 2020 to 2021). Study-level background: A couple of women and a few men aged 18 to 49 years were included in the cohort. For each donor, CD4 naive and CD4 memory were each run on three plates, CD8 naive on two plates, and CD8 memory on one plate. To estimate repertoire size and how much clonotype sharing occurs between individuals, the study deeply sequenced the blood TCR repertoires of five or six healthy adults. Libraries were prepared and TCR repertoires were sequenced by different laboratories using diverse techniques, in order to increase sequencing depth and limit assay-specific biases. Leukapheresis yielded between about 0.9 and 9 billion PBMCs per donor. Here is what the overall study found, with its caveats: Incomplete sequencing was indicated by rarefaction of sorted-subset datasets, despite the large sequencing depth. Estimated clonotype richness was generally larger for naive than for memory subsets. Compared with non-shared clonotypes, clonotypes shared by all four sorted-subset donors had higher generation probabilities. Because the study included a small number of donors, the genetic and exposure-history diversity represented was limited. Sampling was restricted to blood, and TCR repertoires in tissue are likely to differ from TCR repertoires in blood. When several donors were compared, the shared fraction of clonotypes was about 5.2% for naive CD4, 3.5% to 4% for naive CD8, 2.3% for memory CD4, and 0.35% to 0.4% for memory CD8. Pairwise subsampling led to the expectation that sequencing depth would affect the degree of clonotype sharing among donors.

As to this clone: Its antigen has not been determined. No quality values exist for individual bases; no much larger clone is one base distant. Other DNA sequences in this specimen translate into the identical CDR3.

For the CD8 naive samples, CD45RO-negative cells were positively selected for CCR7, yielding a CD45RA+CCR7+ population from which TemRA cells were excluded. The donors were healthy, HIV-negative adults with no recently reported acute infections or vaccinations. All donors were Caucasian adults living in Nashville, Tennessee, USA. Blood was collected by leukapheresis, and PBMCs were isolated by Ficoll-Histopaque density gradient centrifugation and then cryopreserved in liquid nitrogen vapor phase. Analytical flow cytometry was used to check the purity and quantity of every magnetically sorted T cell population. From each sorted fraction, genomic DNA was isolated and quantified by UV absorbance on a Nanodrop 2000c. Using the deep immunoSEQ assay, TCR CDR3 regions were amplified from genomic DNA by multiplex PCR. Genomic DNA extracted from each cell subset was distributed evenly over all wells of several immunoSEQ 96-well plates, and each plate served as one replicate. Each replicate PCR for sorted subsets received roughly 0.2 ug genomic DNA, equal to about 29,000 T cell genomes. Purified libraries were measured with a Qubit 3.0 fluorometer, size-checked on a Bioanalyzer 2100, and measured again with the KAPA Library Quantification kit. Each immunoSEQ 96-well plate was sequenced on its own single-read 150-cycle Illumina NextSeq 550 flow cell. The study's own analysis went as follows. Because the immunoSEQ output included only junctional sequences and no quality scores, the filtering could not be the same as the filtering used for full-length reads. To assign V/J genes and CDR3, sequences were annotated against IMGT germline references using PyIR, a Python wrapper for IgBLAST v1.9. Reads with weak V/J assignments (E-value above 1e-6), missing CDR3, stop codons, out-of-frame junctions, or ambiguous translated residues were removed. V3J clonotypes were defined as sequences sharing an identical inferred V gene, J gene, and CDR3 amino acid sequence. Percentage overlap between repertoires was computed as shared unique clonotypes divided by the size of the smaller repertoire. RTK rarefaction, the Chao1 estimator, and Recon v2.1 estimates of unobserved clonotypes were used to assess repertoire richness. For all TCRbeta clonotypes obtained by the gDNA method from a few donors, generation probabilities were computed with OLGA. Entries here come from immuneACCESS through TCRdb and include only in-frame sequences with V and J called. Some clones fail to appear in such tables; in the studies checked, an unresolved V gene covers under half of the shortfall, and the cause of the remainder is unknown. For V, J and clone size, that table is used; D and trimming come from the DNA. The sample has 2 million to 2.5 million clones on record, about 95% of them singletons. The top ten clones comprise 1.1% of the sample.

Sequenced material: naive CD8+ T cells sorted from blood. According to the study, the label for this sample's cell subset or site signals: CD45RA+CCR7+. This sequence originates from a man aged 18 to 35 in good health.

The base sequence is TGTGCCAGCAGTCCTAGCGGGGGGAGCTCCTACGAGCAGTACTTC. It translates as CASSPSGGSSYEQYF. This receptor chain uses TRBV27 and TRBJ2-7; TRBD2 matches 11 bases in the middle. CDR1 and CDR2 are drawn from the germline V gene (reference sequence): MNHEY, SMNVEV. Clipping removes 5 bases from V and 0 bases from J, with 3 as the unmatched junction base count. Inclusive of the bounding cysteine and phenylalanine, the CDR3 is 15 residues long. Only the CDR3 DNA is retained, 45 bases long and in frame from the first base.